This T cell receptor (beta chain) originates from a study of T-cell memory formation after mild COVID-19. Study-level findings and limits: Those CD4+ clones that contracted were mainly in CM and EM (CD8+ ones in EMRA). A balance of CD4 and CD8 characterized clones contracting day 15 to 85, whereas later expanders leaned CD4+.

Constant-segment primers served in 5'RACE that generated TCR alpha and TCR beta cDNA libraries bearing sample barcodes and UMIs. MiXCR, applied by TCRdb to the 5' RACE reads, yields one record per CDR3 protein. Of 140,000 or so distinct CDR3 sequences listed, 14% to 15% are singletons. This CDR3 spans 18 amino acids. V shed 1 base and J 5 bases; nucleotides not matched to a gene: 13. CDR1 is MGHDK, CDR2 SYGVNS, per germline. This clonotype has only a few counts. Its antigen remains unidentified. The chain couples TRBV25-1 to TRBJ2-3, with TRBD2 matching over 9 bases. The sequencing sample was made of PBMCs or a T cell subset sorted from them (not recorded which). This clonotype was obtained from an adult woman who had mild COVID-19 (a few samples of this study predate the infection). Cell type and time point are not known. CDR3 nucleotide sequence: TGTGCCAGCAGTGAATTCTTCCTGGCGGGGGGGCGGGAAGATACGCAGTATTTT. Translation gives CASSEFFLAGGREDTQYF.